The 16 T cell receptor beta chains reported below all come from one sample, sequenced in a study of vaccination and CD4 T cells after COVID-19. Specified treatment: approximately 11-day PBMC culture with coronavirus spike peptide pools or control peptides (ViraFEST assay). The study sequenced cultured CD4+ T cell DNA using the Oncomine TCR Beta short-read assay. MiXCR, applied by TCRdb to the PCR reads, yields one record per CDR3 protein. The table lists about 26,000 distinct CDR3 sequences, over 60% of them singletons, with around 5% in the top ten. For these receptors, no antigen is known. The material sequenced was CD4+ T cells from blood, cultured in vitro. Receptors originate from a human donor who had recovered from COVID-19.

The chain employs TRBV24-1 and TRBJ2-5; TRBD1 is a possible D gene (6 bases). The CDR3 is 17 residues long. Germline lookup yields CDR1 KGHDR and CDR2 SFDVKD. Trimming shortened V by 3 bases and J by 7 bases, and 23 bases separated the two germline ends. CDR3 amino acids: CATSDGRADSLIATQYF. As DNA, the CDR3 is TGTGCCACCAGTGATGGAAGGGCGGACAGTTTGATTGCGACCCAGTACTTC.

The V and J genes are TRBV28 and TRBJ2-1; 9 nucleotides line up with TRBD2. The CDR3 has 15 amino acids. V shed 4 bases and J 9 bases; nucleotides not matched to a gene: 10. Per the germline V gene, CDR1 is MDHEN and CDR2 is SYDVKM. The CDR3 DNA follows: TGTGCCAGCAGTTCTCCCAAGGCGGGAGGGGGTGAGCAGTTCTTC. The encoded protein is CASSSPKAGGGEQFF.

This clonotype was found a few times. This rearrangement joins TRBV20-1 to TRBJ1-1, with D uncertain. The CDR3 runs to 11 residues. V lost 3 bases and J 6 bases, leaving 8 bases between the germline ends. Per germline, CDR1 DFQATT and CDR2 SNEGSKA (reference sequence). The DNA for the CDR3 is TGCAGTGCTAGCCACTCTCCTGAAGCTTTCTTT. It is translated as CSASHSPEAFF.

The V and J genes are TRBV20-1 and TRBJ1-3; TRBD1 agrees at 9 bases. This CDR3 region has 17 residues. Germline lookup yields CDR1 DFQATT and CDR2 SNEGSKA (reference sequence). V shed 3 bases and J 0 bases; nucleotides not matched to a gene: 9. This chain's CDR3 is CSARPQGAHFSGNTIYF. Here the CDR3 DNA reads TGCAGTGCTAGGCCACAGGGGGCCCACTTCTCTGGAAACACCATATATTTT.

This clonotype turned up a few times. V gene TRBV6-2 or TRBV6-3 combines with J gene TRBJ1-1; D remains unclear. There are 14 residues in the CDR3. Germline V gives CDR1 MNHEY, CDR2 SVGEGT. V lost 2 bases, J lost 6 bases, and 13 bases lay in between. The CDR3 loop reads CASSYGRGSPEAFF. As DNA, the CDR3 is TGTGCCAGCAGTTACGGGCGCGGGTCGCCTGAAGCTTTCTTT.

The chain recombines TRBV27 with TRBJ1-2, with a weak D call TRBD1 (6 bases). Per the germline V gene, CDR1 is MNHEY and CDR2 is SMNVEV (reference sequence). V lost 0 bases, J lost 8 bases, and 16 bases lay in between. This CDR3 region has 15 residues. The DNA for the CDR3 is TGTGCCAGCAGTTTATCGTCGCAGGGGATATGGGGCTACACCTTC. Its translation is CASSLSSQGIWGYTF.

This chain connects TRBV6-1 to TRBJ2-3, with D perhaps TRBD2 (5 bases). The CDR3 extends over 16 amino acids. V was trimmed by 7 bases and J by 5 bases, leaving 22 bases between them. Germline V gene sequence: CDR1 MNHNS, CDR2 SASEGT. The CDR3 loop reads CASTNGVGRAGDTQYF. The CDR3 nucleotides read TGTGCCAGCACTAACGGGGTCGGTCGAGCTGGAGATACGCAGTATTTT.

The chain combines TRBV15 with TRBJ2-5; TRBD2 aligns across 7 bases. After removal of 0 bases from V and 1 base from J, the junction contained 14 bases not matched to a gene. The CDR3 totals 19 residues. Germline lookup yields CDR1 LNHNV and CDR2 YYDKDF (reference sequence). This CDR3 is CATSRDEWEGQQIQETQYF. The CDR3 nucleotides read TGTGCCACCAGCAGAGATGAGTGGGAGGGCCAGCAAATCCAAGAGACCCAGTACTTC.

V is TRBV24-1 and J is TRBJ1-2; D not certain. CDR3 length: 12 amino acids. V was cut by 5 bases and J by 0 bases, with 3 bases left in between. CDR1 KGHDR and CDR2 SFDVKD come from the germline V gene. This CDR3 is CATSGSNYGYTF. The CDR3 DNA reads as TGTGCCACCAGTGGTTCTAACTATGGCTACACCTTC.

The chain uses TRBV4-1 and TRBJ1-1; D ambiguous. This CDR3 contains 14 residues. V lost 1 base, J lost 4 bases, and 10 bases lay in between. Germline lookup yields CDR1 MGHRA and CDR2 YSYEKL. CDR3 sequence: CASSQVSGFTEAFF. The CDR3 nucleotides are TGCGCCAGCAGCCAAGTGTCAGGTTTCACTGAAGCTTTCTTT.

This clonotype was seen a few times. This sequence joins TRBV6-5 and TRBJ2-7; no reliable D call. CDR3 size: 14 residues. Trimming removed 2 bases from V and 3 bases from J, with 11 bases in between. Per germline, CDR1 MNHEY and CDR2 SVGAGI. CDR3 nucleotides: TGTGCCAGCAGTTACCTGGGAAACAACTACGAGCAGTACTTC. Protein product: CASSYLGNNYEQYF.

The chain links TRBV20-1 to TRBJ2-2, with no clear D. This CDR3 has 13 amino acids. Trimming took off 4 bases at V and 0 bases at J, with 6 bases between the two ends. Germline-derived CDR1 and CDR2 are DFQATT and SNEGSKA (reference sequence). The CDR3 sequence: CSAIDTNTGELFF. For the CDR3, the DNA is TGCAGTGCTATCGACACGAACACCGGGGAGCTGTTTTTT.

The rearrangement joins TRBV11-2 to TRBJ2-6; 8 nucleotides align to TRBD1. The CDR3 extends over 18 amino acids. Trimming at V came to 8 bases and at J to 2 bases, leaving 14 bases not matched to a gene. Germline-derived CDR1 and CDR2 are SGHAT and FQNNGV. CDR3 sequence reads: CASRRPGQGSPGANVLTF. The CDR3 nucleotides read TGTGCCAGCCGTAGACCTGGACAGGGATCGCCTGGGGCCAACGTCCTGACTTTC.

The chain is built from TRBV27 and TRBJ2-5; TRBD2 matches 7 bases. With 3 bases clipped from V and 4 bases from J, the junction kept 5 bases outside the gene matches. The CDR3 has 14 residues. Germline CDR1 MNHEY, CDR2 SMNVEV (reference sequence). The CDR3 spells CASSFAGVRETQYF. The CDR3 DNA sequence: TGTGCCAGCAGTTTCGCGGGAGTCAGAGAGACCCAGTACTTC.

The chain is built from TRBV20-1 and TRBJ2-5, with 9 bases that match TRBD1. This CDR3 is built from 16 residues. The V segment lost 5 bases and the J segment 4 bases; nucleotides outside the gene matches: 14. Germline values: CDR1 DFQATT, CDR2 SNEGSKA (reference sequence). The CDR3 coding sequence is TGCAGTGCTGGGACCGGGACAGGGAGGGTAGGAGAGACCCAGTACTTC. It specifies CSAGTGTGRVGETQYF.

The chain employs TRBV2 and TRBJ2-5, with D maybe TRBD1 (6 bases). With 2 bases removed from V and 5 bases from J, the gap between germline ends came to 9 bases. This CDR3 is built from 13 residues. The germline CDR1 and CDR2 sequences are SNHLY and FYNNEI. The CDR3 sequence is CASSELGAETQYF. CDR3 nucleotides: TGTGCCAGCAGTGAACTGGGGGCGGAGACCCAGTACTTC.